This is a list of T cell receptor beta chains from one sample in a study of T cell repertoires in cytomegalovirus infection. Which antigens these TCRs recognize remains unknown. TCRdb re-analysed the reads in MiXCR, keeping a single row per CDR3 protein. This table has approximately 990,000 distinct CDR3 sequences, around 30% appearing once. The source material was cultured CD8+ T cells from PBMCs, sampled from culture after CMV antigen stimulation. The receptors come from a human donor in good health (CMV status not recorded). Some clones in this sample may be carry-over from other donors' samples. CDR3s include the opening cysteine and the closing phenylalanine or tryptophan. D genes are given only for firm matches. Clone size is shown for a subset of rows, as once, few, many or a class of expanded clone.

size	V	J	D	DNA	CDR3
NA	TRBV12-5	TRBJ2-7	NA	TGTGCTAGTGGTTTCGCGGGCAGTACCTACGAGCAGTACTTC	CASGFAGSTYEQYF
few	TRBV6-5	TRBJ2-7	NA	TGTGCCAGCAGTTACTCCCAGCCATCCTACGAGCAGTACTTC	CASSYSQPSYEQYF
NA	TRBV27	TRBJ2-3	TRBD1	TGTGCCAGCAGTTTAGCCGGGACAGGGCGCACAGATACGCAGTATTTT	CASSLAGTGRTDTQYF
NA	TRBV5-5	TRBJ1-2	NA	TGTGCCAGCAGCTTGGCAGGGAGGCAGCTTGATGGCTACACCTTC	CASSLAGRQLDGYTF
many	TRBV7-9	TRBJ1-1	TRBD1	TGTGCCAGCAGCTTAATTACAGGGGGCAACACTGAAGCTTTCTTT	CASSLITGGNTEAFF
many	TRBV12-3/TRBV12-4	TRBJ2-1	NA	TGTGCCAGCAGTTTACATTCCCCCAATGAGCAGTTCTTC	CASSLHSPNEQFF
NA	TRBV4-1	TRBJ1-1	NA	TGCGCCAGCAGCCAAGATGATTTGGGTGGCACTGAAGCTTTCTTT	CASSQDDLGGTEAFF
NA	TRBV4-1	TRBJ1-2	TRBD1	TGCGCCAGCAGCCAACAGACAGGGGTCAACTATGGCTACACCTTC	CASSQQTGVNYGYTF
NA	TRBV19	TRBJ2-1	TRBD2	TGTGCCAGTAGTAAAGAGCGGGGGGGCCTCAATGAGCAGTTCTTC	CASSKERGGLNEQFF
NA	TRBV19	TRBJ1-2	TRBD1	TGTGCCAGTAGTATGGAATACGTACAGGGGAACTATGGCTACACCTTC	CASSMEYVQGNYGYTF
many	TRBV7-9	TRBJ2-2	NA	TGTGCCAGCAGCTACGCAGGGTCGGTCGGGGAGCTGTTTTTT	CASSYAGSVGELFF
many	TRBV12-3/TRBV12-4	TRBJ2-3	TRBD2	TGTGCCAGCAGTTTAGTAGGGACTAGCGCAGATACGCAGTATTTT	CASSLVGTSADTQYF
NA	TRBV27	TRBJ2-5	NA	TGTGCCAGCAGTTTTTATGGAGGTAACCAAGAGACCCAGTACTTC	CASSFYGGNQETQYF
NA	TRBV20-1	TRBJ1-2	NA	TGCAGTGCTAGAGGGGACCTGTATGGCTACACCTTC	CSARGDLYGYTF
many	TRBV7-2	TRBJ2-5	NA	TGTGCCAGCAGCTTACGTCAGGGAAGGTTGGAAGAGACCCAGTACTTC	CASSLRQGRLEETQYF
NA	TRBV12-3/TRBV12-4	TRBJ1-2	NA	TGTGCCACCAGCAGTTTAGGCGGGCTTCGAAACTATGGCTACACCTTC	CATSSLGGLRNYGYTF
NA	TRBV4-1	TRBJ1-1	TRBD1	TGCGCCAGCAGCTCGGAACAGGGGGCATTGGAGAACACTGAAGCTTTCTTT	CASSSEQGALENTEAFF
NA	TRBV6-5	TRBJ2-2	NA	TGTGCCAGCAGTCTGGGCCTCCCACGATACACCGGGGAGCTGTTTTTT	CASSLGLPRYTGELFF
few	TRBV4-2	TRBJ2-3	NA	TGTGCCAGCAGCCAAGAGCCAGCCAGCGGGCTTTATACGCAGTATTTT	CASSQEPASGLYTQYF
NA	TRBV6-1	TRBJ2-5	TRBD2	TGTGCCAGCACTCCGTGGATAGGACTAGCGGGTGATGGTGAGACCCAGTACTTC	CASTPWIGLAGDGETQYF
few	TRBV27	TRBJ1-2	NA	TGTGCCAGCAGTTTCGGGAGGAACACAGGAGGTGGCTACACCTTC	CASSFGRNTGGGYTF
many	TRBV7-8	TRBJ1-3	NA	TGTGCCAGCAGCTCCCAAACGGACACGCGCTCTGGAAACACCATATATTTT	CASSSQTDTRSGNTIYF
once	TRBV2	TRBJ1-3	NA	TGTGCCAGCAGTGAAGTTGGACAGCTGGCGAGCTCTGGAAACACCATATATTTT	CASSEVGQLASSGNTIYF
few	TRBV9	TRBJ1-3	NA	TGTGCCAGCAGCGTGGGCGGAGGAGACCGCTCTGGAAACACCATATATTTT	CASSVGGGDRSGNTIYF
few	TRBV11-1	TRBJ1-4	NA	TGTGCCAGCGAAGAGGAGGGGACGGAAAAACTGTTTTTT	CASEEEGTEKLFF
few	TRBV20-1	TRBJ1-1	NA	TGCAGTGCTAGAGCTGGAGGTATTTGGAATATGAACACTGAAGCTTTCTTT	CSARAGGIWNMNTEAFF
NA	TRBV7-9	TRBJ2-3	NA	TGTGCCAGCAGCTTAGTGGAGGGGGCAGACACAGATACGCAGTATTTT	CASSLVEGADTDTQYF
NA	TRBV6-2/TRBV6-3	TRBJ1-2	NA	TGTGCCAGCAGTTACTCGAAGAGGGACCCTATGAGCTACACCTTC	CASSYSKRDPMSYTF
NA	TRBV7-4	TRBJ1-1	NA	TGTGCCAGCAGCTCGGGGAGATACATGAACTCTGAAGCTTTCTTT	CASSSGRYMNSEAFF
NA	TRBV6-8	TRBJ2-5	NA	TGTGCCAGCAGTTACTCGATATCAGGGGCTGAGACCCAGTACTTC	CASSYSISGAETQYF
NA	TRBV4-2	TRBJ2-2	NA	TGTGCCAGCAGCCCCCCTTTGGACGGGAACACCGGGGAGCTGTTTTTT	CASSPPLDGNTGELFF
many	TRBV7-2	TRBJ2-2	TRBD1	TGTGCCAGCAGCTTATGGGACGGGACAGGGGTAAACGGGGAGCTGTTTTTT	CASSLWDGTGVNGELFF
many	TRBV7-6	TRBJ2-3	NA	TGTGCCAGCAGCTTAGAAACGGGCCACACAGATACGCAGTATTTT	CASSLETGHTDTQYF
NA	TRBV9	TRBJ1-5	NA	TGTGCCAGCAGCGTAGGTAAAGGGCCCCAGCATTTT	CASSVGKGPQHF
NA	TRBV2	TRBJ1-1	TRBD1	TGTGCCAGCAGTGATTATCGAACAGGGGGTTCGAACACTGAAGCTTTCTTT	CASSDYRTGGSNTEAFF
NA	TRBV3-1	TRBJ2-5	NA	TGTGCCAGCAGCCAAGAGCCTTTCCAAGAGACCCAGTACTTC	CASSQEPFQETQYF
many	TRBV7-2	TRBJ2-1	NA	TGTGCCAGCAGCCGTGTTAGAACCGACAATGAGCAGTTCTTC	CASSRVRTDNEQFF
NA	TRBV6-5	TRBJ2-3	TRBD1	TGTGCCAGCAGTCCAACAGGGGGTACGTCAGATACGCAGTATTTT	CASSPTGGTSDTQYF
few	TRBV9	TRBJ2-3	TRBD2	TGTGCCAGCAGCGTAGGACTAGCGGGGTGGTCAGATACGCAGTATTTT	CASSVGLAGWSDTQYF
many	TRBV7-8	TRBJ1-2	TRBD1	TGTGCCACGCTCGAAAGGGGGCAAGAAGCCTACACCTTC	CATLERGQEAYTF
few	TRBV12-3/TRBV12-4	TRBJ2-5	TRBD1	TGTGCCAGCAGTTACACAGGGGTCCAAGAGACCCAGTACTTC	CASSYTGVQETQYF
NA	TRBV7-4	TRBJ2-1	TRBD2	TGTGCCAGCAGCGTTCCGGGGACTAGCGGAAGGAATGAGCAGTTCTTC	CASSVPGTSGRNEQFF
NA	TRBV20-1	TRBJ2-7	NA	TGCAGTGCTTCCACCTCGAGGTCCTACGAGCAGTACTTC	CSASTSRSYEQYF
NA	TRBV5-5	TRBJ1-1	NA	TGTGCCAGCTCGGGGCACCCGAACACTGAAGCTTTCTTT	CASSGHPNTEAFF